Shown below are 23 T cell receptor beta chains from a single sample sequenced in a study of blood T cell repertoires in COVID-19. Sequencing was performed with immunoSEQ multiplex PCR; in TCRdb, only in-frame clones are kept and a portion is missing. The table records approximately 470,000 clones, 70% to 90% of them present only once. Sequencing was done on a sample of peripheral blood. The receptors shown here come from a human donor in a cohort sampled during active COVID-19.

Points on this clone: This sample also contains other DNA sequences that code for the same CDR3. CDR3 bases: TGTGCCTGGAGTAGCGGGTCCTCCTACGAGCAGTACTTC. This encodes CAWSSGSSYEQYF. The rearrangement links TRBV30 to TRBJ2-7, with D perhaps TRBD2 (6 bases). This CDR3 has 13 amino acids. V shed 2 bases and J shed 0 bases, with 8 bases lying between them. Germline V gene data show CDR1 as GTSNPN and CDR2 as SVGIG (reference sequence).

The chain uses TRBV7-2 and TRBJ2-5; a weak D match, TRBD1 (5 bases). The V gene's germline CDR1 is SGHTA and CDR2 FQGNSA. V lost 5 bases and J 2 bases, leaving 15 bases between the germline ends. The CDR3 sequence is 15 residues long. Here the CDR3 reads CASSPRQFPQETQYF. The CDR3 DNA reads as TGTGCCAGCAGCCCGCGACAGTTTCCGCAAGAGACCCAGTACTTC. The full variable domain, in which reference TRBV7-2 and TRBJ2-5 provide the parts outside the CDR3, is GAGVSQSPSNKVTEKGKDVELRCDPISGHTALYWYRQSLGQGLEFLIYFQGNSAPDKSGLPSDRFSAERTGGSVSTLTIQRTQQEDSAVYLCASSPRQFPQETQYFGPGTRLLVL.

The rearrangement joins TRBV6-5 to TRBJ1-2, with TRBD1 identical over 8 bases. V dropped 6 bases and J dropped 8; count of bases not matched to a gene: 14. Germline V lookup: CDR1 MNHEY, CDR2 SVGAGI. This CDR3 is built from 15 residues. The CDR3 here is CASRLATGQGEGYTF. CDR3 sequence (DNA): TGTGCCAGCAGACTCGCCACCGGACAGGGTGAAGGCTACACCTTC.

The chain combines TRBV27 with TRBJ2-7; 16 bases align to TRBD2. The V gene's germline CDR1 is MNHEY and CDR2 SMNVEV (reference sequence). The V gene end was trimmed by 4 bases and the J gene end by 3 bases; junction bases not matched to a gene: 9. The CDR3 covers 18 residues. CDR3 residues: CASSSKGLAGGKIYEQYF. CDR3 in DNA: TGTGCCAGCAGTTCTAAGGGACTAGCGGGAGGGAAGATCTACGAGCAGTACTTC.

This clone was picked up one time. The chain recombines TRBV10-3 with TRBJ2-3; D is uncertain. The ends were cut back, 11 bases at V and 1 base at J, with 13 bases in the middle. In germline, CDR1 is ENHRY, CDR2 SYGVKD. This CDR3 is 13 amino acids long. CDR3: CAATGAGTDTQYF. CDR3 nucleotides: TGTGCCGCGACCGGTGCGGGCACAGATACGCAGTATTTT.

The rearrangement links TRBV5-1 to TRBJ2-5; possible D gene TRBD2, 9 bases. This CDR3 has 21 amino acids. Germline V gives CDR1 SGHRS, CDR2 YFSETQ. Trimming shortened V by 2 bases and J by 1 base, and 30 bases separated the two germline ends. CDR3 nucleotide sequence: TGCGCCAGCAGCTTATTACCGACTAGCGGAGGCAGGGGGCCATCCCAAGAGACCCAGTACTTC. Translation gives CASSLLPTSGGRGPSQETQYF. Supplemented by reference TRBV5-1 and TRBJ2-5, the full variable domain reads KAGVTQTPRYLIKTRGQQVTLSCSPISGHRSVSWYQQTPGQGLQFLFEYFSETQRNKGNFPGRFSGRQFSNSRSEMNVSTLELGDSALYLCASSLLPTSGGRGPSQETQYFGPGTRLLVL.

This clone was detected only once. The genes are TRBV5-1 and TRBJ1-4, with 8 nucleotides matching TRBD1. CDR1 SGHRS and CDR2 YFSETQ come from the germline V gene. The CDR3 has 15 amino acids. Trimming removed 4 bases from V and 7 bases from J; junction bases left unmatched: 9. The CDR3 DNA sequence: TGCGCCAGCAGCCCTCAAACAGGGGGGAGTGAAAAACTGTTTTTT. Amino acid sequence: CASSPQTGGSEKLFF.

J is TRBJ1-1 and V is TRBV3-1 (or the pseudogene TRBV3-2); D may be TRBD1 (5 bases). V was clipped by 1 base and J by 12 bases, with 15 bases between them. CDR3 length: 13 residues. Germline V gene data show CDR1 as LGHDT and CDR2 as YNNKEL (reference sequence). The CDR3 DNA is TGTGCCAGCAGCCAAGCTCAGGGTGGTAGAACTTTCTTT. Protein sequence: CASSQAQGGRTFF.

The J gene is TRBJ2-3, the V gene TRBV24-1, with TRBD1 matching 10 bases. This CDR3 has 16 residues. CDR1 is KGHDR, CDR2 SFDVKD, per germline. J lost 0 bases, V lost 3 bases, and 2 bases had no gene match. CDR3 region: CATSDETGGSTDTQYF. DNA for the CDR3: TGTGCCACCAGTGATGAGACAGGGGGCAGCACAGATACGCAGTATTTT.

This chain joins TRBV9 and TRBJ2-1, with 11 bases matching TRBD2. Germline V gene data show CDR1 as SGDLS and CDR2 as YYNGEE. The J segment lost 8 bases and the V segment lost 3 bases, leaving 4 bases of the junction unmatched. CDR3 size: 14 residues. The CDR3 DNA sequence: TGTGCCAGCAGCGGGACTAGCGGGTACGATGAGCAGTTCTTC. Its translation: CASSGTSGYDEQFF.

This chain joins TRBV5-1 and TRBJ2-2; 10 bases agree with TRBD2. CDR3 length: 16 amino acids. V gave up 0 bases and J gave up 4 bases; unmatched junction bases: 3. Germline V gene lookup returns CDR1 SGHRS and CDR2 YFSETQ. The CDR3, as DNA: TGCGCCAGCAGCTTGGTAGCGGGAGGAGGCACCGGGGAGCTGTTTTTT. Protein product: CASSLVAGGGTGELFF.

The chain carries TRBV7-2 and TRBJ2-7, with D maybe TRBD2 (6 bases). Trimming removed 5 bases from V and 3 bases from J, with 14 bases in between. Germline V gene sequence: CDR1 SGHTA, CDR2 FQGNSA. This CDR3 region has 14 residues. The CDR3 sequence: CASSRRRDGYEQYF. The CDR3, as DNA: TGTGCCAGCAGCCGCCGGCGGGATGGCTACGAGCAGTACTTC. Supplemented by reference TRBV7-2 and TRBJ2-7, the full variable domain reads GAGVSQSPSNKVTEKGKDVELRCDPISGHTALYWYRQSLGQGLEFLIYFQGNSAPDKSGLPSDRFSAERTGGSVSTLTIQRTQQEDSAVYLCASSRRRDGYEQYFGPGTRLTVT.

This clone was seen a handful of times. This CDR3 is CASSVAPGQGYTF. The CDR3 nucleotides are TGTGCCAGCAGCGTAGCCCCGGGACAGGGCTACACCTTC. The V and J genes are TRBV9 and TRBJ1-2, with TRBD1 matching 7 bases. Germline values: CDR1 SGDLS, CDR2 YYNGEE. The CDR3 loop spans 13 amino acids. V gave up 0 bases and J gave up 8 bases; unmatched junction bases: 4.

The gene calls are TRBV5-6 and TRBJ2-5, with 15 nucleotides matching TRBD2. Per the germline V gene, CDR1 is SGHDT and CDR2 is YYEEEE. The CDR3 loop spans 16 amino acids. Unmatched junction bases numbered 10, after V lost 6 bases and J lost 7 bases. The CDR3 here is CASTGLAGGPVGTQYF. The CDR3 DNA follows: TGTGCCAGCACCGGACTAGCGGGAGGGCCGGTGGGGACCCAGTACTTC.

The rearrangement links TRBV4-2 to TRBJ2-3; D unresolved. CDR1 is LGHNA, CDR2 YNFKEQ, per germline. The germline V and J ends were trimmed by 0 bases and 0 bases, with 4 bases remaining between them. The CDR3 has 14 amino acids. This chain's CDR3 is CASSQELSTDTQYF. DNA of the CDR3: TGTGCCAGCAGCCAAGAACTGAGCACAGATACGCAGTATTTT.

The CDR3 sequence is CASSYTTPTYEQYF. The CDR3 DNA is TGTGCCAGCAGTTACACGACACCTACCTACGAGCAGTACTTC. The chain combines TRBV6-5 with TRBJ2-7; D is unresolved. The CDR3 covers 14 residues. Germline V CDR1 and CDR2: MNHEY, SVGAGI. V shed 2 bases and J shed 2 bases, with 10 bases lying between them.

The rearrangement joins TRBV3-1 (or the pseudogene TRBV3-2) to TRBJ2-7, with D hard to call. The V end was cut by 0 bases, the J end by 0 bases, with 12 bases between. Germline V lookup: CDR1 LGHDT, CDR2 YNNKEL (reference sequence). CDR3 length: 16 amino acids. The DNA of the CDR3 is TGTGCCAGCAGCCAAGAGGTAAATAGCAACTCCTACGAGCAGTACTTC. Amino acid sequence: CASSQEVNSNSYEQYF.

This chain uses TRBV7-3 with TRBJ2-1; possible D gene TRBD1, 5 bases. CDR1 is SGHTA and CDR2 is FQGTGA in the germline V gene. There are 16 residues in the CDR3. V lost 1 base to trimming and J lost 3 bases, with 13 bases between them. The CDR3 loop is CASSLKIGAIYNEQFF. The CDR3 region has the DNA TGTGCCAGCAGCTTAAAAATAGGGGCGATCTACAATGAGCAGTTCTTC.

The chain employs TRBV6-5 and TRBJ1-1, with TRBD1 matching 8 bases. The V and J ends lost 5 bases and 6 bases, in that order; junction bases with no gene match: 11. The CDR3 extends over 15 amino acids. Germline V CDR1 and CDR2: MNHEY, SVGAGI. This CDR3 reads CASSPGTGGMAEAFF. In nucleotides, the CDR3 is TGTGCCAGCAGTCCCGGGACAGGTGGGATGGCTGAAGCTTTCTTT.

This clone was seen once. The CDR3 sequence is CASQSPSGRPFSTDTQYF. CDR3 bases: TGCGCCAGCCAAAGCCCTAGCGGGAGGCCATTTAGCACAGATACGCAGTATTTT. The J gene is TRBJ2-3, the V gene TRBV10-2; TRBD2 aligns across 11 bases. In germline, CDR1 is WSHSY, CDR2 SAAADI. This CDR3 is 18 amino acids long. J lost 0 bases, V lost 8 bases, and 13 bases had no gene match.

The chain is built from TRBV5-6 and TRBJ1-6; 8 bases are shared with TRBD1. CDR1 and CDR2 from the germline V gene are SGHDT and YYEEEE. The V and J ends lost 5 bases and 0 bases, in that order; junction bases with no gene match: 7. The CDR3 extends over 17 amino acids. The CDR3 DNA is TGTGCCAGCAGTCCGAGGACAGGGAGCTCCTATAATTCACCCCTCCACTTT. Its translation: CASSPRTGSSYNSPLHF. Together with reference TRBV5-6 and TRBJ1-6, the CDR3 gives the full variable domain: DAGVTQSPTHLIKTRGQQVTLRCSPKSGHDTVSWYQQALGQGPQFIFQYYEEEERQRGNFPDRFSGHQFPNYSSELNVNALLLGDSALYLCASSPRTGSSYNSPLHFGNGTRLTVT.

The chain uses TRBV6-5 and TRBJ2-6; perhaps TRBD2 as D (6 bases). Deletions cut 4 bases from V and 0 bases from J, with 7 bases between. Germline CDR1 MNHEY, CDR2 SVGAGI. The CDR3 runs to 15 residues. The CDR3 DNA sequence: TGTGCCAGCAGTTCGACTAGCTCTGGGGCCAACGTCCTGACTTTC. It is translated as CASSSTSSGANVLTF.

The CDR3 region is CAISETDRSNEKLFF. DNA for the CDR3: TGTGCCATCAGTGAAACGGACAGGTCTAATGAAAAACTGTTTTTT. This sequence joins TRBV10-3 and TRBJ1-4; 7 bases fit TRBD1. The germline V gene has CDR1 ENHRY and CDR2 SYGVKD. The CDR3 is 15 amino acids. V shed 3 bases and J 3 bases; nucleotides not matched to a gene: 4.